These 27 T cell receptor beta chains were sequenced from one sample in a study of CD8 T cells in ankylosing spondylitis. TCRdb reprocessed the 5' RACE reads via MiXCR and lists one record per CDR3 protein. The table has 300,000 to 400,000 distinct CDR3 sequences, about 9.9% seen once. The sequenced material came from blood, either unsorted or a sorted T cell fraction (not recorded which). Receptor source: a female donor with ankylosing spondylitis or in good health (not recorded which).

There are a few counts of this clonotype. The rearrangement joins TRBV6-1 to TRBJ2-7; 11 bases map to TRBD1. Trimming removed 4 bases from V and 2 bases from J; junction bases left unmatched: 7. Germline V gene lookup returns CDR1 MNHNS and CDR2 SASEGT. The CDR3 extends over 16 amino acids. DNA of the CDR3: TGTGCCAGCAGTGGGGGGACAGGGGGAAACCCCTACGAGCAGTACTTC. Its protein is CASSGGTGGNPYEQYF.

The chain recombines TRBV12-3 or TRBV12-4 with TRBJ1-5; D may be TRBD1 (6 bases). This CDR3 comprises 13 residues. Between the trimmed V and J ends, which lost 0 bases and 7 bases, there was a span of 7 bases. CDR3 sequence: CASSLAQGQPQHF. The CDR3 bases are TGTGCCAGCAGTTTAGCGCAGGGGCAGCCCCAGCATTTT.

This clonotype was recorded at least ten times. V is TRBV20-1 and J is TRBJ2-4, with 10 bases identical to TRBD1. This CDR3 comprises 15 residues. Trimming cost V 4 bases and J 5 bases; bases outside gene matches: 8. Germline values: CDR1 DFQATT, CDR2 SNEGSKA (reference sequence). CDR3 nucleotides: TGCAGTGCTACCACCGACAGGGGGCTAGAAAACATTCAGTACTTC. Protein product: CSATTDRGLENIQYF.

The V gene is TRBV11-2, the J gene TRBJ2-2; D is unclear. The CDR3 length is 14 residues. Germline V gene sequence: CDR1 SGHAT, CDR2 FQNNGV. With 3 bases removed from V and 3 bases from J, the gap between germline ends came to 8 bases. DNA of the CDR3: TGTGCCAGCAGCTTCATCAGCCACACCGGGGAGCTGTTTTTT. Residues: CASSFISHTGELFF.

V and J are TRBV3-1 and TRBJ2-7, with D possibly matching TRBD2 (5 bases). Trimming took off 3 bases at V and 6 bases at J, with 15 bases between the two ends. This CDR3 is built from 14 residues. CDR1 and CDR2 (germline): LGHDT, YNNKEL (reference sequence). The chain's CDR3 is CASSQSGSVPEQYF. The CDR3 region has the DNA TGTGCCAGCAGCCAGTCTGGGAGTGTCCCCGAGCAGTACTTC.

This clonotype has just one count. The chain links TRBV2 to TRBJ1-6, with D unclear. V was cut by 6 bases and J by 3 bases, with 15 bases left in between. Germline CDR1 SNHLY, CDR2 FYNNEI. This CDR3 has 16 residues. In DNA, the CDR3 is TGTGCCAGCAGCCCAAGACATGGTGGCTATAATTCACCCCTCCACTTT. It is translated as CASSPRHGGYNSPLHF.

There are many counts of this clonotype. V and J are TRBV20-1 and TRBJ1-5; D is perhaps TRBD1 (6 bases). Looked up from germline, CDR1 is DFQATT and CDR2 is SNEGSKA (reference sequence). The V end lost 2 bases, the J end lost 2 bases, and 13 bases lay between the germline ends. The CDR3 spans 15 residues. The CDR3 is CSARRGGFGNQPQHF. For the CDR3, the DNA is TGCAGTGCTAGACGAGGGGGGTTTGGCAATCAGCCCCAGCATTTT.

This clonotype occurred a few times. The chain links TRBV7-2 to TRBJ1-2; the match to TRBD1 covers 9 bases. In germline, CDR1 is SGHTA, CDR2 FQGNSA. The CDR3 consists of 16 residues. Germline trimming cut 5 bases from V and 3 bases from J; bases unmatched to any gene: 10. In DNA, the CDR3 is TGTGCCAGCAGCCCCGGAACGCGGACAGGGGACTATGGCTACACCTTC. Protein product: CASSPGTRTGDYGYTF.

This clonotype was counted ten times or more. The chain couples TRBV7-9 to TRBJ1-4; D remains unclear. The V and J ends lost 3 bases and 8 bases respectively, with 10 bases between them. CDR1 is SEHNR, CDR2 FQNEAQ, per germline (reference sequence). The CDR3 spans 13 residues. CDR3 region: CASSLLSGEKLFF. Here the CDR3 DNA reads TGTGCCAGCAGCTTGCTATCTGGGGAAAAACTGTTTTTT.

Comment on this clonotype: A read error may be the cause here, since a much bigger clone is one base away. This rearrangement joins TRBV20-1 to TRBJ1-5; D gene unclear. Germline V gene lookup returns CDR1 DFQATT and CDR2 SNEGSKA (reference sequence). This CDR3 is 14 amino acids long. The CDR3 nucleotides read TGCAGTGCCCAGGCACCTTATAGCAATCAGCCCAAGCATTTT. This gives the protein CSAQAPYSNQPKHF.

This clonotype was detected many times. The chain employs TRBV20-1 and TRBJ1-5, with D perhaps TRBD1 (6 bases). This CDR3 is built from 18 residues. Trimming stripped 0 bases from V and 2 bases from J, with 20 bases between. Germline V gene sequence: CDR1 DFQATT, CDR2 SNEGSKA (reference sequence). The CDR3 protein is CSARDWAGAKFGNQPQHF. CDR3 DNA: TGCAGTGCTAGAGATTGGGCGGGGGCGAAGTTTGGCAATCAGCCCCAGCATTTT.

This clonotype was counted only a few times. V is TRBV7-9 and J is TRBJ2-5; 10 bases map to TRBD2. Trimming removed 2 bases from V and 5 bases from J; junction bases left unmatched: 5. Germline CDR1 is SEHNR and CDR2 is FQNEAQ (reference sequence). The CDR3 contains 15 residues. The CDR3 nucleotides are TGTGCCAGCAGCTTAAGGCCTAGCGGGAGTGAGACCCAGTACTTC. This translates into CASSLRPSGSETQYF.

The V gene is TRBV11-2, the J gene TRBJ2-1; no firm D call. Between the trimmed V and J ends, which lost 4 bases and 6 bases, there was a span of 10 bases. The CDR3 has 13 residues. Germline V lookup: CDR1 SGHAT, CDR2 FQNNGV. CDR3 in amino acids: CASSSLDPNEQFF. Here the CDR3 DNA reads TGTGCCAGCAGCTCACTGGACCCCAATGAGCAGTTCTTC.

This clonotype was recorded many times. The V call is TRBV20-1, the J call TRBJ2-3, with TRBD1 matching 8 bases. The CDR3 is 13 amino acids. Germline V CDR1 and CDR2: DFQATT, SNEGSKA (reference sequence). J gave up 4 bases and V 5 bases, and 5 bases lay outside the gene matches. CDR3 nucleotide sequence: TGCAGTGCTCACAGGGGGGAGTCAGATACGCAGTATTTT. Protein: CSAHRGESDTQYF.

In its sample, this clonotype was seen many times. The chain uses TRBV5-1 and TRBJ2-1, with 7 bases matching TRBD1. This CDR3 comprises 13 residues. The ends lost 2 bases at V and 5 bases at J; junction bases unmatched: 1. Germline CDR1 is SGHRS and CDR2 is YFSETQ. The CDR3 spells CASSFGTDNEQFF. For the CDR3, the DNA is TGCGCCAGCAGCTTCGGGACAGACAATGAGCAGTTCTTC.

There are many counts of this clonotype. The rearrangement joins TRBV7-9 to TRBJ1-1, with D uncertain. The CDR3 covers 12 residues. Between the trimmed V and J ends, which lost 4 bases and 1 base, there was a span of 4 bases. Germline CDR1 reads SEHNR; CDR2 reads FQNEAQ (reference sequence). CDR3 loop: CASSYGNTEAFF. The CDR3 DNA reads TGTGCCAGCAGCTACGGGAACACTGAAGCTTTCTTT.

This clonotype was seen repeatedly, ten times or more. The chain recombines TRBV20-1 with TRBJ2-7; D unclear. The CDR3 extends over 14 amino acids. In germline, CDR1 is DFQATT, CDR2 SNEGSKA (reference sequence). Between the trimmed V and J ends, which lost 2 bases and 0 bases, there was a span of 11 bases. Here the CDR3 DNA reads TGCAGTGCTAGACCCCGGCAGAGCTCCTACGAGCAGTACTTC. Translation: CSARPRQSSYEQYF.

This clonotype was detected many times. The CDR3 region is CSASGQGGGRQQYF. DNA for the CDR3: TGCAGTGCTAGCGGACAGGGGGGTGGTCGGCAGCAGTACTTC. This rearrangement joins TRBV20-1 to TRBJ2-7; 10 bases are shared with TRBD1. The CDR3 runs to 14 residues. Germline CDR1 reads DFQATT; CDR2 reads SNEGSKA (reference sequence). Trimming removed 3 bases from V and 8 bases from J; junction bases left unmatched: 10.

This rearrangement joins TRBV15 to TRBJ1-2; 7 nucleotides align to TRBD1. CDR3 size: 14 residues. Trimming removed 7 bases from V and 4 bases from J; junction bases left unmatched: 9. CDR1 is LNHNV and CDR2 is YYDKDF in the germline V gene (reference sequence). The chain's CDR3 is CATKLDRVTYGYTF. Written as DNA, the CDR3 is TGTGCCACCAAACTTGACAGGGTTACCTATGGCTACACCTTC.

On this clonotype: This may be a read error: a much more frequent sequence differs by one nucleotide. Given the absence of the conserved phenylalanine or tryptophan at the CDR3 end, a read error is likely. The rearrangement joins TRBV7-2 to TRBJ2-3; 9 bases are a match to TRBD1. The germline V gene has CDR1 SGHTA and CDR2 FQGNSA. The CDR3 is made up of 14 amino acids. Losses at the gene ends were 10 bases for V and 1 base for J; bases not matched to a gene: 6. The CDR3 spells CATETGGRTDTQYS. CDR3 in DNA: TGTGCCACCGAGACAGGGGGACGCACAGATACGCAGTATTCT.

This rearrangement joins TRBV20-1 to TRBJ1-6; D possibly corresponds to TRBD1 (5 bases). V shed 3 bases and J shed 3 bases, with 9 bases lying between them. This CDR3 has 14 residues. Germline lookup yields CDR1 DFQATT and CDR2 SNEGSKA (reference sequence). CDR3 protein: CSASWGIYNSPLHF. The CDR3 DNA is TGCAGTGCTAGTTGGGGGATCTATAATTCACCCCTCCACTTT.

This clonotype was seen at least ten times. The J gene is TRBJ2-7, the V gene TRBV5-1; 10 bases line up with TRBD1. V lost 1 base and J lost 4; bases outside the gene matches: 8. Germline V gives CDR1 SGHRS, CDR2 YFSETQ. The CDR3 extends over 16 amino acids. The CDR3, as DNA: TGCGCCAGCAGCTTGCTCGGGACAGGGGAAGGATACGAGCAGTACTTC. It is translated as CASSLLGTGEGYEQYF.

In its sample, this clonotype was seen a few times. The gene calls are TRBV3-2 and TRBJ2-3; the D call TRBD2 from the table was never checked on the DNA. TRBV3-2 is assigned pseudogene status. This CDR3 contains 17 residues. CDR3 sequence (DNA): TGTGCCAGCTGCCAAGTCCGTCAACTAGCGGGAGAAGATACGCAGTATTTT. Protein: CASCQVRQLAGEDTQYF.

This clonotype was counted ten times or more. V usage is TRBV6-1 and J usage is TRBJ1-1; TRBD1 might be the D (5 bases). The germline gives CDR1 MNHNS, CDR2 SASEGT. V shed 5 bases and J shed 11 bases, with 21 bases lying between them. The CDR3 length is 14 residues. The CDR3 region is CASSTYGGKGSAFF. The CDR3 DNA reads TGTGCCAGCAGTACGTACGGGGGGAAAGGGTCGGCTTTCTTT.

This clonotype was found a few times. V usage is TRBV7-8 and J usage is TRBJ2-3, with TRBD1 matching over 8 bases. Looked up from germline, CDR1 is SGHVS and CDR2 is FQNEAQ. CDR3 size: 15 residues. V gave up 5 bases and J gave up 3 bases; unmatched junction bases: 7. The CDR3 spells CASSPDRGRTDTQYF. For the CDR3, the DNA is TGTGCCAGCAGCCCTGACAGGGGTCGGACAGATACGCAGTATTTT.

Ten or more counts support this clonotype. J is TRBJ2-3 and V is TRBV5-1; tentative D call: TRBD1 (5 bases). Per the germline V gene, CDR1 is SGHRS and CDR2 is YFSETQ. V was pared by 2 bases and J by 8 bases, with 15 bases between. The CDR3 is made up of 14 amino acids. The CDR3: CASSLDRDAGTQYF. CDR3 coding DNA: TGCGCCAGCAGCTTAGACAGAGATGCCGGTACGCAGTATTTT. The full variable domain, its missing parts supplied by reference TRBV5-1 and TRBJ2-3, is KAGVTQTPRYLIKTRGQQVTLSCSPISGHRSVSWYQQTPGQGLQFLFEYFSETQRNKGNFPGRFSGRQFSNSRSEMNVSTLELGDSALYLCASSLDRDAGTQYFGPGTRLTVL.

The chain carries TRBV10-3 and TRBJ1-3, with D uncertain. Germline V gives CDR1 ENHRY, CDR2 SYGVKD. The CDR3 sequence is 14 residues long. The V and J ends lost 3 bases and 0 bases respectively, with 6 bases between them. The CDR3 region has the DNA TGTGCCATCAGTGACAGCCTCTCTGGAAACACCATATATTTT. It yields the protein CAISDSLSGNTIYF.